The clone carrying this TCR beta chain was seen more than once but under ten times. Its antigen is not known. Regarding time point: pre-sensitization, week 0. Treatment reported: therapeutic diphenylcyclopropenone sensitization with weekly scalp DPC. These data come from a study of human T cells and chemical hapten exposure. Findings and limits, study-wide: Expanded TCRs grouped into significantly more large CDR3 similarity clusters than controls produced.

TCRdb re-analysed the RACE reads in MiXCR, keeping a single row per CDR3 protein. The sample lists some 300,000 distinct CDR3 sequences; approximately 5.8% were seen once. V lost 7 bases and J lost 4, with 16 bases in between. The CDR3 length is 14 residues. The sample consisted of whole blood, taken in connection with sensitization to the hapten diphenylcyclopropenone (DPC). The V gene is TRBV12-3 or TRBV12-4, the J gene TRBJ1-1, with D maybe TRBD1 (5 bases). The TCR sequence derives from a woman aged 18-35 years with alopecia areata. Some clones in this sample may be carry-over from other donors' samples. CDR3 DNA: TGTGCCAGCACCTTACGGGGGGGGGTCACTGAAGCTTTCTTT. It specifies CASTLRGGVTEAFF.